The 13 T cell receptor beta chains given below trace back to one sample, sequenced in a study of cytomegalovirus exposure and HLA in healthy donors. The PCR made use of 60 Vbeta and 13 Jbeta primers. The repertoire was sequenced with immunoSEQ multiplex PCR; TCRdb's copy has only in-frame clones and lacks some. The sample contains some 90,000 clones, approximately 80% of which appear only once. The material sequenced was PBMCs. Receptors were obtained from a man aged 35 to 55 in good health and CMV-seronegative.

This clone has just a few counts. The chain employs TRBV11-3 and TRBJ2-3; D call uncertain. The CDR3 runs 14 residues. The V end was cut by 5 bases, the J end by 2 bases, with 11 bases between. Germline lookup yields CDR1 SGHNT and CDR2 YENEEA. CDR3 amino acids: CASSLHAVTDTQYF. The CDR3 DNA follows: TGTGCCAGCAGCCTACATGCGGTCACAGATACGCAGTATTTT.

The rearrangement links TRBV27 to TRBJ2-2; 11 positions match TRBD2. This CDR3 is 15 amino acids long. The germline V gene encodes CDR1 MNHEY and CDR2 SMNVEV (reference sequence). V was pared by 3 bases and J by 6 bases, with 3 bases of the junction left unmatched. CDR3 coding DNA: TGTGCCAGCAGTTTTCTAGCGGGGGGCGCCGGGGAGCTGTTTTTT. Amino acid sequence: CASSFLAGGAGELFF.

This clone has just a few counts. The chain joins TRBV7-2 to TRBJ2-2; possibly TRBD1 for D (6 bases). Germline-derived CDR1 and CDR2 are SGHTA and FQGNSA. The CDR3 extends over 17 amino acids. V was clipped by 4 bases and J by 5 bases, with 20 bases between them. The CDR3 DNA reads as TGTGCCAGCAGCTCCAAGAGAGGGTTGACAGGAACCGGGGAGCTGTTTTTT. Translating it yields CASSSKRGLTGTGELFF.

This clone was observed a few times. This chain connects TRBV11-1 to TRBJ1-1; D might be TRBD1 (5 bases). The V end lost 4 bases, the J end lost 3 bases, and 24 bases lay between the germline ends. The germline CDR1 and CDR2 sequences are SGHAT and FQDESV (reference sequence). The CDR3 extends over 18 amino acids. The CDR3 region has the DNA TGTGCCAGCAGCTCCCCCTCGGACGGGGGGGGATATTACACTGAAGCTTTCTTT. This codes for CASSSPSDGGGYYTEAFF. Full variable domain (missing parts from reference TRBV11-1 and TRBJ1-1): EAEVAQSPRYKITEKSQAVAFWCDPISGHATLYWYRQILGQGPELLVQFQDESVVDDSQLPKDRFSAERLKGVDSTLKIQPAELGDSAMYLCASSSPSDGGGYYTEAFFGQGTRLTVV.

This clone has just a few counts. The chain employs TRBV6-1 and TRBJ2-7; possibly TRBD1 for D (6 bases). The germline V gene encodes CDR1 MNHNS and CDR2 SASEGT. CDR3 length: 13 residues. With 7 bases removed from V and 1 base from J, the gap between germline ends came to 11 bases. The CDR3 sequence: CASTGQPSYEQYF. The CDR3 DNA reads TGTGCCAGCACCGGACAGCCTTCCTACGAGCAGTACTTC.

This chain uses TRBV7-3 with TRBJ1-1; TRBD1 is a possible D gene (6 bases). Per germline, CDR1 SGHTA and CDR2 FQGTGA. V lost 4 bases, J lost 0 bases, and 9 bases lay in between. CDR3 length: 14 amino acids. The CDR3 loop reads CASSSQGLNTEAFF. The DNA of the CDR3 is TGTGCCAGCAGCTCCCAGGGGCTGAACACTGAAGCTTTCTTT. Together with reference TRBV7-3 and TRBJ1-1, the CDR3 gives the full variable domain: GAGVSQTPSNKVTEKGKYVELRCDPISGHTALYWYRQSLGQGPEFLIYFQGTGAADDSGLPNDRFFAVRPEGSVSTLKIQRTERGDSAVYLCASSSQGLNTEAFFGQGTRLTVV.

The chain links TRBV7-3 to TRBJ2-1; 12 bases are a match to TRBD2. The germline gives CDR1 SGHTA, CDR2 FQGTGA. The CDR3 extends over 15 amino acids. With 6 bases clipped from V and 7 bases from J, the junction kept 7 bases outside the gene matches. The CDR3 DNA is TGTGCCAGCAGTTTTGGACTAGCGGGGAATAATGAGCAGTTCTTC. This translates into CASSFGLAGNNEQFF.

V usage is TRBV18 and J usage is TRBJ2-5, with 8 bases lining up with TRBD1. The CDR3 loop spans 14 amino acids. CDR1 and CDR2 from the germline V gene are KGHSH and LQKENI. Losses at the gene ends were 2 bases for V and 5 bases for J; bases not matched to a gene: 4. The CDR3 coding sequence is TGTGCCAGCTCACCATCAGGGGGCGGGGAGACCCAGTACTTC. As protein: CASSPSGGGETQYF. The variable domain in full, with the rest retrieved from reference TRBV18 and TRBJ2-5, is NAGVMQNPRHLVRRRGQEARLRCSPMKGHSHVYWYRQLPEEGLKFMVYLQKENIIDESGMPKERFSAEFPKEGPSILRIQQVVRGDSAAYFCASSPSGGGETQYFGPGTRLLVL.

The chain links TRBV30 to TRBJ1-5; tentatively, D is TRBD1 (5 bases). The CDR3 is made up of 14 amino acids. The germline V gene has CDR1 GTSNPN and CDR2 SVGIG (reference sequence). Deletions cut 2 bases from V and 3 bases from J, with 11 bases between. CDR3 coding DNA: TGTGCCTGGAGTTCGCGCAGGGACAATCAGCCCCAGCATTTT. Translating it yields CAWSSRRDNQPQHF.

This chain joins TRBV2 and TRBJ1-5, with D unresolved. The CDR3 sequence is 13 residues long. Trimming took 6 bases from V and 9 from J, leaving 15 bases between them. CDR1 and CDR2 (germline): SNHLY, FYNNEI. The CDR3 bases are TGTGCCAGCAGGAGGTCTGTTGCCAGGCCCCAGCATTTT. Translating gives CASRRSVARPQHF.

The CDR3, as DNA: TGTGCCAGCAGTAGGGGGGGAGGGACTGAAGCTTTCTTT. This translates into CASSRGGGTEAFF. V usage is TRBV6-6 and J usage is TRBJ1-1; TRBD1 might be the D (6 bases). Trimming left V 5 bases short and J 5 bases short, with 12 bases between. Looked up from germline, CDR1 is MNHNY and CDR2 is SVGAGI (reference sequence). This CDR3 has 13 residues.

This clone was found a few times. The rearrangement joins TRBV7-2 to TRBJ2-5, with 7 bases matching TRBD1. J lost 4 bases, V lost 4 bases, and 6 bases had no gene match. Germline V gene lookup returns CDR1 SGHTA and CDR2 FQGNSA. The CDR3 spans 14 residues. CDR3 nucleotides: TGTGCCAGCAGCTCTTCGGGACAGTTAGAGACCCAGTACTTC. Translating it yields CASSSSGQLETQYF.

The chain recombines TRBV9 with TRBJ1-1; 11 bases fit TRBD1. There are 17 residues in the CDR3. CDR1 SGDLS and CDR2 YYNGEE come from the germline V gene. V was pared by 3 bases and J by 6 bases, with 13 bases of the junction left unmatched. The CDR3 region is CASSGRPGQGAGAEAFF. CDR3 bases: TGTGCCAGCAGCGGCCGTCCAGGACAGGGGGCGGGTGCTGAAGCTTTCTTT.